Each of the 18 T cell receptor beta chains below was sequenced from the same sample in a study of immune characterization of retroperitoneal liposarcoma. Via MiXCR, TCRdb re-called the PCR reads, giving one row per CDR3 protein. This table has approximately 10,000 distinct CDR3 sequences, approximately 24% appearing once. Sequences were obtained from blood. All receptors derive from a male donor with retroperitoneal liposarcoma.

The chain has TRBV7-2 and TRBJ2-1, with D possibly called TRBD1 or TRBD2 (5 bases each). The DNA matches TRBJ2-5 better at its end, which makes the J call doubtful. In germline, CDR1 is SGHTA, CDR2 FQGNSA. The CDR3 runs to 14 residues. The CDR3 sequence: CASSTRGIGETQYF. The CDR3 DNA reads TGTGCCAGCAGCACTAGGGGTATCGGGGAGACCCAGTACTTC.

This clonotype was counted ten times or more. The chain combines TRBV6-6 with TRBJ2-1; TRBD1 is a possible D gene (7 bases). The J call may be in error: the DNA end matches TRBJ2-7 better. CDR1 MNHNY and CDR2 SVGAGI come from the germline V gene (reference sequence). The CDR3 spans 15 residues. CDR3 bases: TGTGCCAGCAGTTACTCGTGGAGGGGGCCCTACGAGCAGTACTTC. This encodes CASSYSWRGPYEQYF.

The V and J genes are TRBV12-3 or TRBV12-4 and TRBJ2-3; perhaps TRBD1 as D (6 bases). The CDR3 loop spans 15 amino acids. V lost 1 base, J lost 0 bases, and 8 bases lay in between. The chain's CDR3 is CASSLGQGSTDTQYF. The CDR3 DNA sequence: TGTGCCAGCAGTTTAGGGCAGGGGAGCACAGATACGCAGTATTTT.

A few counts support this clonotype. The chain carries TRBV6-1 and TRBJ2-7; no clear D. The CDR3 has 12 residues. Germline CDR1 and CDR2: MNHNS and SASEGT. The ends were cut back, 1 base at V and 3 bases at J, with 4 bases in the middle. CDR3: CASSEDRYEQYV. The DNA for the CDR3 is TGTGCCAGCAGTGAAGACCGCTACGAGCAGTACGTC.

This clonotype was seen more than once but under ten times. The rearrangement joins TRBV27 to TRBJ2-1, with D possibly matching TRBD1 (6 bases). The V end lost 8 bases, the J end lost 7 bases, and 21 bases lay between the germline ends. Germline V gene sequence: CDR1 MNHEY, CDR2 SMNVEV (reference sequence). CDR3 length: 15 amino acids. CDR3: CASGPIPQGRNEQFF. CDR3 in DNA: TGTGCCAGCGGCCCGATCCCACAGGGTCGGAATGAGCAGTTCTTC.

The CDR3 loop is CASSFLSGGSQETQYF. The CDR3 coding sequence is TGTGCCAGCAGTTTTCTAAGCGGGGGGTCGCAAGAGACCCAGTACTTC. The chain joins TRBV12-3 or TRBV12-4 to TRBJ2-1; TRBD2 matches 9 bases. The DNA end favors TRBJ2-5, so the J call may be wrong. The CDR3 covers 16 residues.

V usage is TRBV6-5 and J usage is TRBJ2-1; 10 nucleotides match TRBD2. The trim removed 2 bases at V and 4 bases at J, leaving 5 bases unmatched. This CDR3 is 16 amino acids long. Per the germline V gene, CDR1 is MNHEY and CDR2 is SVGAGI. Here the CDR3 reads CASSYDPSGGYNEQFF. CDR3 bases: TGTGCCAGCAGTTACGACCCTAGCGGGGGATACAATGAGCAGTTCTTC.

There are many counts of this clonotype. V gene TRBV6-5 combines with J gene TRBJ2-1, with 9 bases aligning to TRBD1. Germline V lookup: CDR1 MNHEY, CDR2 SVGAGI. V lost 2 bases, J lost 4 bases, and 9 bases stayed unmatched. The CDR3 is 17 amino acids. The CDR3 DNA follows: TGTGCCAGCAGTTACGGTGGGGGCGACAGGGGGTACAATGAGCAGTTCTTC. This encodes CASSYGGGDRGYNEQFF.

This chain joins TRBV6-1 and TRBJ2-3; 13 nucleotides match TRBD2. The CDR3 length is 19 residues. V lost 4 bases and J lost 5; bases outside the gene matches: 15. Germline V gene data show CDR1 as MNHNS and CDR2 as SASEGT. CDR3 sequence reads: CASSAFGWTSGRGGDTQYF. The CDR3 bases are TGTGCCAGCAGTGCTTTTGGTTGGACTAGCGGGAGAGGTGGAGATACGCAGTATTTT.

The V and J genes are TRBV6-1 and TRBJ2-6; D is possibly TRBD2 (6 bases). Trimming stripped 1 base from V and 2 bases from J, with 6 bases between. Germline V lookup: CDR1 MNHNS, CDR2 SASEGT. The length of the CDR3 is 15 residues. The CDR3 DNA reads TGTGCCAGCAGTGAAGAGCGGGCTGGGGCCAACGTCCTGACTTTC. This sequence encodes CASSEERAGANVLTF.

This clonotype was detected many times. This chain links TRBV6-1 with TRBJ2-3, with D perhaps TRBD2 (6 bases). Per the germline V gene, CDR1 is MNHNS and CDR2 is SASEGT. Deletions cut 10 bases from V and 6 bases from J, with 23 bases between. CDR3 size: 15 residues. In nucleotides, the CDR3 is TGTGCCACCAAAGCAGTCGCGGGGCCGGTGGATACGCAGTATTTT. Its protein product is CATKAVAGPVDTQYF.

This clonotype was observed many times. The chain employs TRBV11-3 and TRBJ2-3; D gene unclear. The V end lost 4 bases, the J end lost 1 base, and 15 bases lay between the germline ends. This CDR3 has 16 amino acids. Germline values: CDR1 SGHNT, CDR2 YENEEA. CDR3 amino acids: CASSSYSNIGTDTQYF. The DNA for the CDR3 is TGTGCCAGCAGCTCATATAGTAACATCGGCACAGATACGCAGTATTTT.

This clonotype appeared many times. The CDR3 spells CASSLGPGTDTQYF. The CDR3 region has the DNA TGTGCCAGCAGTTTAGGACCGGGCACAGATACGCAGTATTTT. The chain has TRBV12-3 or TRBV12-4 and TRBJ2-3, with D unresolved. The CDR3 covers 14 residues. Trimming removed 1 base at V and 1 base at J, with 6 bases between.

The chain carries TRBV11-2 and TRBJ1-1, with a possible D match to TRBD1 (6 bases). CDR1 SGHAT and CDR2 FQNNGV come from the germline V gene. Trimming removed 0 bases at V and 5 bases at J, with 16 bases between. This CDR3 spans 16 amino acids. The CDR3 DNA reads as TGTGCCAGCAGCTTAGAGTCGCAGGGGCGGTGGACTGAAGCTTTCTTT. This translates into CASSLESQGRWTEAFF. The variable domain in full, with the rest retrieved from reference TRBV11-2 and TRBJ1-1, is EAGVAQSPRYKIIEKRQSVAFWCNPISGHATLYWYQQILGQGPKLLIQFQNNGVVDDSQLPKDRFSAERLKGVDSTLKIQPAKLEDSAVYLCASSLESQGRWTEAFFGQGTRLTVV.

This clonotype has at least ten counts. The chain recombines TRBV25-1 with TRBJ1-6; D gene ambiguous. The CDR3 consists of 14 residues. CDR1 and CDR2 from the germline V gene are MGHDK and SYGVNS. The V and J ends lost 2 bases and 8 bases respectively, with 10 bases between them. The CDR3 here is CASSEIRDDSPLHF. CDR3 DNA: TGTGCCAGCAGTGAAATTAGGGATGATTCACCCCTCCACTTT.

The CDR3 nucleotides read TGCAGTGCTAGAGAAGAGAACGAGCTTGCGGGGGAATACAATGAGCAGTTCTTC. It codes for CSAREENELAGEYNEQFF. V usage is TRBV20-1 and J usage is TRBJ2-1, with 7 bases that match TRBD2. The CDR3 is 18 amino acids. Trimming at V came to 0 bases and at J to 4 bases, leaving 15 bases not matched to a gene. Germline V CDR1 and CDR2: DFQATT, SNEGSKA (reference sequence).

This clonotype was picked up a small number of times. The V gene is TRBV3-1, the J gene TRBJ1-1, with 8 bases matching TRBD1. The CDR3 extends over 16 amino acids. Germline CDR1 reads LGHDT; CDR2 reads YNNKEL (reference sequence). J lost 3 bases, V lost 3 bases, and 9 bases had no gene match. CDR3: CASSHAGQGIDTEAFF. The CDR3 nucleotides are TGTGCCAGCAGCCACGCCGGACAGGGCATCGACACTGAAGCTTTCTTT. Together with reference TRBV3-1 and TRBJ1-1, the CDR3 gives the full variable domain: DTAVSQTPKYLVTQMGNDKSIKCEQNLGHDTMYWYKQDSKKFLKIMFSYNNKELIINETVPNRFSPKSPDKAHLNLHINSLELGDSAVYFCASSHAGQGIDTEAFFGQGTRLTVV.

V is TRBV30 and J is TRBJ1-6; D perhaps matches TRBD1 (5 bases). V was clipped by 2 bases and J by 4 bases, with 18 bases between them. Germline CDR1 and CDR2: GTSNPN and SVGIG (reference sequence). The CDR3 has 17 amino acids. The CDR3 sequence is CAWSSNGASPYNSPLHF. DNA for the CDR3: TGTGCCTGGAGTTCTAACGGGGCCAGCCCATATAATTCACCCCTCCACTTT.